The T cell receptor (beta chain) described here comes from a study of shared clonotypes between healthy human individuals. Study processing details: ImmunoSEQ output held junction-only sequences without quality scores, so filtering differed. This table comes from immunoSEQ multiplex PCR, and its TCRdb copy is limited to in-frame clones, with some not included. V, J and clone size are taken as reported in that table, and D and trimming were inferred from the DNA itself. Of roughly 1 million clones listed, around 82% are singletons. V was clipped by 6 bases and J by 7 bases, with 19 bases between them. Germline assignment: CDR1 SNHLY and CDR2 FYNNEI. The CDR3 is 14 amino acids. This clone was seen a few times.

Sequenced sample: memory CD4+ T cells from PBMCs. Indicated subset: CD45RA-negative fraction. The receptor comes from a young man in good health. Some clones in this sample may be carry-over from other donors' samples. The chain joins TRBV2 to TRBJ2-7; perhaps TRBD1 as D (5 bases). CDR3 protein: CASSADRSVREQYF. In DNA, the CDR3 is TGTGCCAGCAGCGCCGACAGATCCGTCCGGGAGCAGTACTTC.